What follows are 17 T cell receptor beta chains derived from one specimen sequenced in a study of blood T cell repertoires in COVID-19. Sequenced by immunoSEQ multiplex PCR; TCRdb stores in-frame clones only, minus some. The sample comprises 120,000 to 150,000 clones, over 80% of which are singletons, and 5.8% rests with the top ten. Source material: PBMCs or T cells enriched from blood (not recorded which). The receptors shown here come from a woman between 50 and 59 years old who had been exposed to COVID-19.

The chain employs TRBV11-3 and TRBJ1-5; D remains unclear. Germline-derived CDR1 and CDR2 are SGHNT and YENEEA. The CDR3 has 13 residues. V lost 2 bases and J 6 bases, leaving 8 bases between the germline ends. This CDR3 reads CASSLIPRQPQHF. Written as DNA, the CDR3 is TGTGCCAGCAGCTTAATCCCTCGTCAGCCCCAGCATTTT.

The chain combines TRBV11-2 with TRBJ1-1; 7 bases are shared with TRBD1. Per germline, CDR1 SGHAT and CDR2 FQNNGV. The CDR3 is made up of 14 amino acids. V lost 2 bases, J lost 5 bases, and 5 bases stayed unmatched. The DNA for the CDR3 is TGTGCCAGCAGCTTAACAGGGGTGGGAACTGAAGCTTTCTTT. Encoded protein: CASSLTGVGTEAFF.

The CDR3 spells CASTSDPQGIVNYGYTF. The CDR3 DNA follows: TGTGCCAGCACATCCGACCCCCAGGGGATCGTTAACTATGGCTACACCTTC. The rearrangement joins TRBV27 to TRBJ1-2; D possibly corresponds to TRBD1 (6 bases). The CDR3 extends over 17 amino acids. Between the trimmed V and J ends, which lost 7 bases and 1 base, there was a span of 22 bases. Germline lookup yields CDR1 MNHEY and CDR2 SMNVEV (reference sequence).

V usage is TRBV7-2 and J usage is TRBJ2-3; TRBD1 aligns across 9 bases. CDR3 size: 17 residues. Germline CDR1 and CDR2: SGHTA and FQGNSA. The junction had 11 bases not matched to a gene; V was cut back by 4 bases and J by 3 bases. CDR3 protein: CASSSEYGDRGTDTQYF. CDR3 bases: TGTGCCAGCAGCTCCGAATACGGTGACAGGGGGACAGATACGCAGTATTTT. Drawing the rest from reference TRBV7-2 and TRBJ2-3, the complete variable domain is GAGVSQSPSNKVTEKGKDVELRCDPISGHTALYWYRQSLGQGLEFLIYFQGNSAPDKSGLPSDRFSAERTGGSVSTLTIQRTQQEDSAVYLCASSSEYGDRGTDTQYFGPGTRLTVL.

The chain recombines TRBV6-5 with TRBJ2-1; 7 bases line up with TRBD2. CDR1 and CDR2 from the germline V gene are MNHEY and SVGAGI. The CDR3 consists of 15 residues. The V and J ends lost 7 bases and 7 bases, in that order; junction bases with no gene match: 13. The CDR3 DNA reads TGTGCCAGCACCCCCCCTGCTGAGCGGGGTAATGAGCAGTTCTTC. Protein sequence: CASTPPAERGNEQFF.

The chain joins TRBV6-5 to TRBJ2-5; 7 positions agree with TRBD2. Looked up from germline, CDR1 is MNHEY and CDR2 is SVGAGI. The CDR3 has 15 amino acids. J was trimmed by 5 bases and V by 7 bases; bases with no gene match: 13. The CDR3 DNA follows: TGTGCCAGCACTACGGGGGGAGTTGGTATGGAGACCCAGTACTTC. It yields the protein CASTTGGVGMETQYF.

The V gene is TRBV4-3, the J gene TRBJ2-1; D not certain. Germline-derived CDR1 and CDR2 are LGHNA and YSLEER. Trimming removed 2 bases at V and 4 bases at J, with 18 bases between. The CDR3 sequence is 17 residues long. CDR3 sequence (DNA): TGCGCCAGCAGCCAATTTTCGGAAAAGACTTCATACAATGAGCAGTTCTTC. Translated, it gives CASSQFSEKTSYNEQFF.

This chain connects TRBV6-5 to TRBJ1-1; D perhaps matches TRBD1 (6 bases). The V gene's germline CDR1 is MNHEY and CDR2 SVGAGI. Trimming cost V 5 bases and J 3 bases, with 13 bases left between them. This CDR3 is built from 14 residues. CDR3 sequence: CASSTGQSYTEAFF. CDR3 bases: TGTGCCAGCAGTACCGGACAGAGCTACACTGAAGCTTTCTTT.

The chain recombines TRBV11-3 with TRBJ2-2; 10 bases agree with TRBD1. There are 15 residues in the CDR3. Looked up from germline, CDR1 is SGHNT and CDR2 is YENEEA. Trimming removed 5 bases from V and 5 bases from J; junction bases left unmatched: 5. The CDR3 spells CASSPPGQGTGELFF. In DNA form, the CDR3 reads TGTGCCAGCAGCCCGCCGGGACAGGGGACCGGGGAGCTGTTTTTT.

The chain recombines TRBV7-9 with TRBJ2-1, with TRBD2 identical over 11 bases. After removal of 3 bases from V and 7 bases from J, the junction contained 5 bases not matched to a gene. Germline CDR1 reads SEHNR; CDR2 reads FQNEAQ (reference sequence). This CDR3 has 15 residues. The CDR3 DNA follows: TGTGCCAGCAGCTTCACTAGCGGGGGTTATAATGAGCAGTTCTTC. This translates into CASSFTSGGYNEQFF.

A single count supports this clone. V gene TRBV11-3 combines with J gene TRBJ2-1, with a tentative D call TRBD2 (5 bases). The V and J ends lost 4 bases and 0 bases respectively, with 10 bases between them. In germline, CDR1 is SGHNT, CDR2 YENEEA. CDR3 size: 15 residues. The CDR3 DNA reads TGTGCCAGCAGCTCCCAGGCGGGCTCCTACAATGAGCAGTTCTTC. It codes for CASSSQAGSYNEQFF.

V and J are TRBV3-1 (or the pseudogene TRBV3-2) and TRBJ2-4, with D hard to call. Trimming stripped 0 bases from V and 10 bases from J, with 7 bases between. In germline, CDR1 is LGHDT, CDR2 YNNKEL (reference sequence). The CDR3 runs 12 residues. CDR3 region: CASSQDLTIQYF. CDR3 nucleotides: TGTGCCAGCAGCCAAGACCTAACTATTCAGTACTTC.

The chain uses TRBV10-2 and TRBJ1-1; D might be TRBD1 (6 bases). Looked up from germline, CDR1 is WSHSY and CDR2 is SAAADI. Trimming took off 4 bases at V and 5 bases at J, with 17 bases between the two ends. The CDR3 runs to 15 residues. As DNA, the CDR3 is TGCGCCAGCAGTGCTCCACAGGGAGGGAAGACTGAAGCTTTCTTT. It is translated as CASSAPQGGKTEAFF.

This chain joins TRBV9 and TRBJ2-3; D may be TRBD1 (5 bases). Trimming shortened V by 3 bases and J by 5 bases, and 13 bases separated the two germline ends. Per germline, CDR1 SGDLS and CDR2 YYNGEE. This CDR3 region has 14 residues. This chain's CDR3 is CASSADPRGDTQYF. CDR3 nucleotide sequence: TGTGCCAGCAGCGCAGATCCTAGGGGAGATACGCAGTATTTT.

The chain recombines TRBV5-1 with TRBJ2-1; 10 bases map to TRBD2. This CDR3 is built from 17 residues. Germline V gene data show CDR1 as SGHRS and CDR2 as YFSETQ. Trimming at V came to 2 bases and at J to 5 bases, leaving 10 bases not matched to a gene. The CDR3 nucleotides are TGCGCCAGCAGCTTCCTAAATAGCGGGGGGTTCGACAATGAGCAGTTCTTC. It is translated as CASSFLNSGGFDNEQFF. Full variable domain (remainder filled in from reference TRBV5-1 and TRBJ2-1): KAGVTQTPRYLIKTRGQQVTLSCSPISGHRSVSWYQQTPGQGLQFLFEYFSETQRNKGNFPGRFSGRQFSNSRSEMNVSTLELGDSALYLCASSFLNSGGFDNEQFFGPGTRLTVL.

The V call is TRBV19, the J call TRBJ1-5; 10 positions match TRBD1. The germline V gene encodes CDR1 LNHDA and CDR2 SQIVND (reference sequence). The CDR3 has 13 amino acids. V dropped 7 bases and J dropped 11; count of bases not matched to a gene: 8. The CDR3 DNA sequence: TGTGCCAGTAAGGTCCGGACAGGGGGGACCCAGCATTTT. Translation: CASKVRTGGTQHF. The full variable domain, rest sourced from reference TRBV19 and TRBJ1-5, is DGGITQSPKYLFRKEGQNVTLSCEQNLNHDAMYWYRQDPGQGLRLIYYSQIVNDFQKGDIAEGYSVSREKKESFPLTVTSAQKNPTAFYLCASKVRTGGTQHFGDGTRLSIL.

The CDR3 DNA follows: TGTGCCAGCAGTCTCCGGGACAGCTCCTACAATGAGCAGTTCTTC. Its protein is CASSLRDSSYNEQFF. V gene TRBV6-2 or TRBV6-3 combines with J gene TRBJ2-1, with TRBD1 matching 7 bases. The CDR3 has 15 amino acids. Per the germline V gene, CDR1 is MNHEY and CDR2 is SVGEGT. Trimming cost V 5 bases and J 0 bases; bases outside gene matches: 4.